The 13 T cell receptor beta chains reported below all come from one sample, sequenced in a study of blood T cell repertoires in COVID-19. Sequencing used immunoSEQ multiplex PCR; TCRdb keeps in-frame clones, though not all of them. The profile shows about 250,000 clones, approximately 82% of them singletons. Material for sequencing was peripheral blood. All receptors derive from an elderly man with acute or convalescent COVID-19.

CDR3 loop: CASSRGLLAKNIQYF. The CDR3 nucleotides are TGTGCCAGCAGCCGGGGACTTTTAGCCAAAAACATTCAGTACTTC. The chain employs TRBV5-8 and TRBJ2-4; tentatively, D is TRBD2 (6 bases). Trimming removed 4 bases at V and 0 bases at J, with 11 bases between. Germline V gene data show CDR1 as SGHTS and CDR2 as YDEGEE. This CDR3 has 15 amino acids.

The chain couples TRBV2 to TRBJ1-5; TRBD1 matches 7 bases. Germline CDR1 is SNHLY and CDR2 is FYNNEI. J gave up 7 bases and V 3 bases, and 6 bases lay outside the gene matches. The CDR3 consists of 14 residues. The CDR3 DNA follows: TGTGCCAGCAGTGACTTGACAGGGCGACAGCCCCAGCATTTT. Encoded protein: CASSDLTGRQPQHF.

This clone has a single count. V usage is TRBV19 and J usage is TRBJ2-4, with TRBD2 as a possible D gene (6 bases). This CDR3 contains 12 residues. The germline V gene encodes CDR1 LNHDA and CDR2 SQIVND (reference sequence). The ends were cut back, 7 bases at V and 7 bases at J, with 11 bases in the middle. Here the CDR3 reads CASNGEANIQYF. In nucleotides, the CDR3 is TGTGCCAGTAACGGGGAGGCGAACATTCAGTACTTC.

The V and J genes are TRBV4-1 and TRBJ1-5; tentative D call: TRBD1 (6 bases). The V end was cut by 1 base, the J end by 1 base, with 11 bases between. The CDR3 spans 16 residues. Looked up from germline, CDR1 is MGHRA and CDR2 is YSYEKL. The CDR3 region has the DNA TGCGCCAGCAGCCAAGGGGACACCCCAAGCAATCAGCCCCAGCATTTT. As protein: CASSQGDTPSNQPQHF.

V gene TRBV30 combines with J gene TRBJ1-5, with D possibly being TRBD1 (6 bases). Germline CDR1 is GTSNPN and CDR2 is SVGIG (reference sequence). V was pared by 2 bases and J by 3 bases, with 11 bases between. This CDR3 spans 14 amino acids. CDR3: CAWSSQGFNQPQHF. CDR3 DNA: TGTGCCTGGAGTTCGCAGGGGTTCAATCAGCCCCAGCATTTT. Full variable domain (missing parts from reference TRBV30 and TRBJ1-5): SQTIHQWPATLVQPVGSPLSLECTVEGTSNPNLYWYRQAAGRGLQLLFYSVGIGQISSEVPQNLSASRPQDRQFILSSKKLLLSDSGFYLCAWSSQGFNQPQHFGDGTRLSIL.

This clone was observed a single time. The CDR3 sequence: CATQTRDTQYF. The CDR3 nucleotides are TGTGCCACTCAAACGCGGGATACGCAGTATTTT. The rearrangement links TRBV10-3 to TRBJ2-3; no clear D gene. Trimming cost V 10 bases and J 6 bases, with 11 bases left between them. Germline CDR1 and CDR2: ENHRY and SYGVKD. CDR3 length: 11 residues.

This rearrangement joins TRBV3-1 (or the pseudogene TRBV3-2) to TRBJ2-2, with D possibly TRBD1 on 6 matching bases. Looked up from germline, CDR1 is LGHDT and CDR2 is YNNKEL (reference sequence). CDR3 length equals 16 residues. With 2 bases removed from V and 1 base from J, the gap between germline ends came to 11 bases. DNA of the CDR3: TGTGCCAGCAGCCAAAGGGGGACACAGAACACCGGGGAGCTGTTTTTT. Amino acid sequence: CASSQRGTQNTGELFF.

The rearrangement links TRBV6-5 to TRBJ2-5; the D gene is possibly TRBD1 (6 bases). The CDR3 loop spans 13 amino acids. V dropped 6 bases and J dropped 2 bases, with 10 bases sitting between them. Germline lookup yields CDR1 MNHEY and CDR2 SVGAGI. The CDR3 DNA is TGTGCCAGCAGGCGACAGGCGCAAGAGACCCAGTACTTC. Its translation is CASRRQAQETQYF.

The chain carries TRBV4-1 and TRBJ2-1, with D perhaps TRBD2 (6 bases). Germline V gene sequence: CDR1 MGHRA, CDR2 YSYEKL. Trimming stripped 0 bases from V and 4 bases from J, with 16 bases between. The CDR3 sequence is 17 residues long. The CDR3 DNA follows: TGCGCCAGCAGCCAAGAAGCCAGCTTAGCGGAGTACAATGAGCAGTTCTTC. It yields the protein CASSQEASLAEYNEQFF.

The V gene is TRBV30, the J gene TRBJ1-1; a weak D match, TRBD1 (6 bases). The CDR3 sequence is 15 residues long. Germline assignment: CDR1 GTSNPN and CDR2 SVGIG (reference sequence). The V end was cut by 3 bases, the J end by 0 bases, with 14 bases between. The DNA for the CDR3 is TGTGCCTGGAGCAAGGGACAATTAATGAACACTGAAGCTTTCTTT. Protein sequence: CAWSKGQLMNTEAFF.

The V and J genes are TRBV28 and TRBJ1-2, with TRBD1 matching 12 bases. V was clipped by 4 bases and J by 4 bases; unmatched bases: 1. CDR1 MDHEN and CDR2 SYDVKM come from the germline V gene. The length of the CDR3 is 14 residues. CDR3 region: CASSWDRGLYGYTF. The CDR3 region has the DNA TGTGCCAGCAGTTGGGACAGGGGGCTCTATGGCTACACCTTC.

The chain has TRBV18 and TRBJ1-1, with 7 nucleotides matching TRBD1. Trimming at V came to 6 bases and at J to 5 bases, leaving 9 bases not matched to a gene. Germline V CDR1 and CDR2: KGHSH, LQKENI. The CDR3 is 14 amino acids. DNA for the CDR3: TGTGCCAGCTCCTATACGACAGGGAAGACTGAAGCTTTCTTT. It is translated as CASSYTTGKTEAFF.

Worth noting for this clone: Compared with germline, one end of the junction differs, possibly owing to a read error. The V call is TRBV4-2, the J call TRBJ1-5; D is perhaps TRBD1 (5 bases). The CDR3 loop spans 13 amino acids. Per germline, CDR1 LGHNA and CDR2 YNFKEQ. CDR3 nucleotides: TGTGCCAGCAGCCAAGCGGGGGATCAACCCCAGCATTTT. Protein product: CASSQAGDQPQHF.